The entry that follows covers one T cell receptor (beta chain) sequence. The ends were cut back, 0 bases at V and 4 bases at J, with 16 bases in the middle. Germline values: CDR1 MNHEY, CDR2 SVGEGT. CDR3 length: 17 residues. Repertoires were generated with immunoSEQ multiplex PCR, while TCRdb's copy carries only in-frame clones and drops some. Of around 190,000 clones in the sample, 70% to 90% were seen once. This sample stems from a study of blood T cell repertoires in COVID-19. The sequence was collected from a woman aged 40 to 49 in a cohort exposed to, infected with or recovered from COVID-19 (not recorded which). The V call is TRBV6-2 or TRBV6-3, the J call TRBJ1-5; possible D gene TRBD1, 6 bases. The material sequenced was PBMCs or T cells enriched from blood (not recorded which). DNA for the CDR3: TGTGCCAGCAGTTACTCCGTAGCAGGGGAAGAGAATCAGCCCCAGCATTTT. Amino acids: CASSYSVAGEENQPQHF.